Given below is one TCR beta chain in context. It lacks a known antigen. Within one base of it there is no much larger clone, and no base qualities were kept. The data are from a study of blood T cell repertoires in COVID-19 (TCRdb year 2020). Background on the whole study: Samples from collaborators originated in the United States, Italy and Spain and spanned both the acute and convalescent phases of COVID-19. Deeply sampled blood TCRbeta repertoires from subjects exposed to, actively infected with, or recovered from COVID-19 were included in the dataset. Where available, HLA class I and class II types were taken from metadata supplied by the sample provider and were not determined by assay-based typing. The material from the prospective study consisted of cDNA or gDNA derived from T cells, B-cell-depleted T cells, or PBMCs. The samples were drawn from two sources: the first 160 participants of the ongoing ImmuneRACE study, and 1,000 to 1,500 subjects contributed by 6 global collaborators. The repertoires were released in a freely available public database intended as a resource for research on the immune response to SARS-CoV-2. A de-identified subject ID, COVID-19 status, age in years and sex were almost always included in the sample metadata. The paper's findings and limits, for the study overall: The quantity of clinical and demographic metadata differed by source and by participant and was supplied without curation.

At one collaborating source in Seattle, patients were enrolled during active infection and were followed longitudinally through the course of disease. The collaborating institutions used their own protocols to collect whole blood in K2EDTA tubes. Collaborator samples were shipped for TCRbeta analysis as frozen whole blood, isolated PBMCs, or DNA extracted from either sample type. TCRbeta CDR3 regions were amplified from genomic DNA by means of the immunoSEQ Assay, a bias-controlled multiplex PCR. The study's processing was this. The number of nucleated cells in each sample was estimated by amplification of reference gene primers within the assay. To quantify the absolute abundance of each unique TCRbeta CDR3 rearrangement, sequence reads were collapsed and filtered. Productive Simpson clonality was computed per sample as the square root of Simpson's diversity index over productive rearrangements. The clones in this table, taken by TCRdb from immuneACCESS, are in-frame only. Not every clone is retained; where verified, under half of the shortfall comes from an unresolved V gene, and the cause of the rest is unknown. Clonal size and the V and J genes are those of that table, whereas D and trimming came from the DNA. The sample has a few hundred thousand clones on record, roughly 90% of them singletons. The ten largest clones represent roughly 0.78% of the sample.

Trimming takes 5 bases from V and 5 bases from J, and the germline ends sit 16 bases apart. The CDR3 numbers 15 residues from cysteine through phenylalanine. Only the CDR3 region is kept as DNA, spanning 45 bases read in frame from base 1. Per the germline V gene, MDHEN is the CDR1 and SYDVKM is the CDR2. Sequenced input: peripheral blood. The sequence joins TRBV28 to TRBJ1-5; TRBD1 is a possible D gene, resting on 6 matching bases. This clonotype was sampled from a man aged 18 to 35 with COVID-19, enrolled during active disease. The CDR3 is CASSPTTGLDQPQHF. The nucleotides are TGTGCCAGCAGTCCAACAACAGGGTTGGATCAGCCCCAGCATTTT.